This entry describes one T cell receptor beta chain. This clonotype was picked up many times. Its specific antigen is unknown. There are no base qualities to consult, and no much larger clone falls within one base. Library preparation used multiplex PCR. Sequencing relied on an Illumina HiSeq 4000. CDR3 regions were amplified by Arm-PCR with iRepertoire HTBI primers to construct TCR beta libraries. PCR products were gel purified before sequencing. On the authors' methods: Gene usage analysis of CDR3 amino acid clonotypes used the 55 to 65 TRBV and about 14 TRBJ segments found across samples. Filtered high-quality paired reads were merged into contigs using COPE and FqMerger. Contigs were aligned with BLAST to IMGT TRBV, TRBD and TRBJ reference genes, and CDR3 was defined per IMGT. Any clonotype with a frequency above 0.1% was counted as a highly expanded clone. Shannon entropy was used to measure repertoire diversity, and the Gini coefficient was used to measure V-J evenness. A clonotype was considered public if more than one individual shared it. In-frame beta chains were kept once TCRdb had trimmed the public reads at Q25 with fastp and called clones with MiXCR. Identical CDR3 protein sequences are pooled into one entry, listed with their most common genes and DNA. TCRdb, not the authors, supplied the V and J calls. The sample table contains approximately 470,000 distinct CDR3 sequences; only one count was recorded for around 21% of them. The ten largest clones capture about 8.3% of the sample.

The sample belongs to a study of regulatory T cells in long-lasting Graves disease (dated by TCRdb to the early 2020s). With respect to the entire study: Persistent Graves' disease meant more than 5 years of antithyroid drug treatment with TSH receptor autoantibodies that stayed positive. Persistent Graves' disease patients were compared with newly diagnosed Graves' disease patients by peripheral blood TCR sequencing and RNA sequencing. The study took place in China and was registered as a clinical trial. TCR sequencing covered roughly 13 persistent and around 20 newly diagnosed Graves' disease patients, 33 samples in total. Antithyroid drugs had been taken for approximately 9.5 years on average by persistent Graves' disease patients in the clinical cohort. The investigation overall reported the following: Compared with newly diagnosed patients, persistent Graves' disease patients had lower TCR Shannon entropy and fewer highly expanded clones, which suggests clonal expansion. As a limitation, the authors acknowledged that the small sample size may reduce accuracy. Patients with persistent disease shared more public clonotypes (about 2,900) than newly diagnosed patients did (approximately 1,000). Only the TCR beta chain was sequenced and analyzed. Only peripheral blood was studied, because thyroid tissue, the primary lesion, was inaccessible.

Read against the paper, the sample's time point label means: persistent/refractory GD, antithyroid drugs over 5 years with positive TRAb. RNA was extracted from PBMCs in TRIzol for both TCR sequencing and RNA sequencing. The diagnosis of Graves' disease was made according to American Thyroid Association guidelines. Recruitment of patients was carried out at an endocrinology department in Xi'an, China. Each patient gave 8.5 to 9.5 milliliters of peripheral blood, collected in an EDTA anticoagulant tube. Ficoll Paque Plus density gradient separation was used to isolate PBMCs, and no further T cell sorting was performed. An Agilent 2100 Bioanalyzer and agarose gel were used to assess RNA quality, and a NanoDrop 2000 was used to measure RNA concentration. The starting material was peripheral blood mononuclear cells (PBMCs), obtained when the disease was refractory, from a patient treated with antithyroid drugs. The clonotype comes from a female donor with Graves disease.

The CDR3 protein sequence reads: CSVEDDSSITDTQYF. The sequence in DNA is TGCAGCGTTGAAGATGATTCTAGTATAACAGATACGCAGTATTTT. The V and J segments used are TRBV29-1 and TRBJ2-3; the D gene lacks a confident call. V sheds 0 bases and J sheds 3 bases, leaving 13 bases between their ends. In the germline V gene, CDR1 corresponds to SQVTM and CDR2 to ANQGSEA. Inclusive of the bounding cysteine and phenylalanine, the CDR3 is 15 residues long. The entry retains the CDR3 DNA only, 45 bases that are in frame from base 1.